This TCR beta chain was obtained from a study of response to subunit inactivated influenza vaccine. Study-wide points: Authors suggested few new T cells are recruited by each seasonal influenza vaccination.

Germline V gives CDR1 MNHNS, CDR2 SASEGT. V was clipped by 6 bases and J by 5 bases, with 17 bases between them. The CDR3 runs 14 residues. Concerning this clonotype itself: Its antigen is unknown.

TCRdb processed the RT-PCR reads anew with MiXCR; each CDR3 protein has one entry. Of around 850,000 distinct CDR3 sequences in the sample, approximately 17% were seen once. The rearrangement uses TRBV6-1 and TRBJ2-7, with D unresolved. The source of this sequence is a middle-aged man who received an inactivated influenza vaccine. The sample in question was PBMCs from blood, obtained about 5 days after vaccination. The CDR3 loop is CASRLPRPGDEQYF. The CDR3 DNA follows: TGTGCCAGCAGGCTTCCGAGGCCCGGCGACGAGCAGTACTTC.